Listed below are T cell receptor beta chains from one sample, sequenced in a study of T-cell reconstitution after alpha-beta-depleted transplantation in children. TCRdb reanalysed the PCR reads using MiXCR and keeps one entry per CDR3 protein. The sample lists approximately 200,000 distinct CDR3 sequences; 14% to 15% were seen once. This material consisted of PBMCs from the stem cell graft donor, taken from the stem cell graft. These receptors originate from a human donor who donated a stem cell graft to a child with acute lymphoblastic leukemia. CDR3s include the opening cysteine and the closing phenylalanine or tryptophan. The order of the fields is CDR3 protein, clone size, J gene, V gene. Expanded clones are given a class, and other clones once, few, many or no size at all.

CDR3 protein: CASSLGLAGEQYF; clone size: many; J gene: TRBJ2-7; V gene: TRBV7-9
CDR3 protein: CASTRGFPSYEQYF; clone size: many; J gene: TRBJ2-7; V gene: TRBV12-3/TRBV12-4
CDR3 protein: CASSYSGTGSSDTQYF; clone size: few; J gene: TRBJ2-3; V gene: TRBV6-5
CDR3 protein: CASNIATNTGELFF; clone size: .; J gene: TRBJ2-2; V gene: TRBV2
CDR3 protein: CASSVGYRRDQPQHF; clone size: many; J gene: TRBJ1-5; V gene: TRBV9
CDR3 protein: CSARSGTNTGELFF; clone size: many; J gene: TRBJ2-2; V gene: TRBV20-1
CDR3 protein: CSARIRLAGGYNEQFF; clone size: many; J gene: TRBJ2-1; V gene: TRBV20-1
CDR3 protein: CASSPQGVSTDTQYF; clone size: many; J gene: TRBJ2-3; V gene: TRBV11-2
CDR3 protein: CASSFTLAGLSYEQYF; clone size: .; J gene: TRBJ2-7; V gene: TRBV28
CDR3 protein: CASRPSSGSLNEQFF; clone size: many; J gene: TRBJ2-1; V gene: TRBV4-1
CDR3 protein: CAISPSEADTQYF; clone size: .; J gene: TRBJ2-3; V gene: TRBV4-1
CDR3 protein: CASSVGDTDSSYEQYF; clone size: many; J gene: TRBJ2-7; V gene: TRBV9
CDR3 protein: CASSREGHYEQYF; clone size: many; J gene: TRBJ2-7; V gene: TRBV5-1
CDR3 protein: CASSTRETSGDYNEQFF; clone size: few; J gene: TRBJ2-1; V gene: TRBV7-8
CDR3 protein: CSVDITGTGRDEQYF; clone size: many; J gene: TRBJ2-7; V gene: TRBV29-1
CDR3 protein: CASSPSNTRVSQYF; clone size: many; J gene: TRBJ2-5; V gene: TRBV27
CDR3 protein: CASSYGTSGDTQYF; clone size: many; J gene: TRBJ2-3; V gene: TRBV5-1
CDR3 protein: CSVVGGNEQFF; clone size: many; J gene: TRBJ2-1; V gene: TRBV29-1
CDR3 protein: CASSPRGGGLQTANTGELFF; clone size: .; J gene: TRBJ2-2; V gene: TRBV5-1
CDR3 protein: CASGGRDSVGTRRNEQFF; clone size: many; J gene: TRBJ2-1; V gene: TRBV19
CDR3 protein: CASPSLGGAGTSRSGELFF; clone size: many; J gene: TRBJ2-2; V gene: TRBV12-3/TRBV12-4
CDR3 protein: CASSLEQNYEQYF; clone size: many; J gene: TRBJ2-7; V gene: TRBV12-3/TRBV12-4
CDR3 protein: CSASPPARSSYEQYF; clone size: .; J gene: TRBJ2-7; V gene: TRBV20-1
CDR3 protein: CASSFGGGKETQYF; clone size: many; J gene: TRBJ2-5; V gene: TRBV5-6
CDR3 protein: CASSPASGGRGNTGELFF; clone size: many; J gene: TRBJ2-2; V gene: TRBV11-3
CDR3 protein: CASSFIGGGTGSSGANVLTF; clone size: many; J gene: TRBJ2-6; V gene: TRBV5-1
CDR3 protein: CASSFLGTDYGYTF; clone size: many; J gene: TRBJ1-2; V gene: TRBV5-1
CDR3 protein: CSASGPSIYEQYF; clone size: many; J gene: TRBJ2-7; V gene: TRBV20-1
CDR3 protein: CASTPGGSGSYEQYF; clone size: many; J gene: TRBJ2-7; V gene: TRBV12-3/TRBV12-4
CDR3 protein: CASSITSGTYEQYF; clone size: many; J gene: TRBJ2-7; V gene: TRBV11-1
CDR3 protein: CASSRGSGALGNTIYF; clone size: many; J gene: TRBJ1-3; V gene: TRBV12-3/TRBV12-4
CDR3 protein: CASSGQGASEETQYF; clone size: many; J gene: TRBJ2-5; V gene: TRBV7-9
CDR3 protein: CSALTTSGLRGEQYF; clone size: many; J gene: TRBJ2-7; V gene: TRBV20-1
CDR3 protein: CASSPHRGDTGELFF; clone size: .; J gene: TRBJ2-2; V gene: TRBV11-2
CDR3 protein: CAWSVFRGAPSTDTQYF; clone size: .; J gene: TRBJ2-3; V gene: TRBV30
CDR3 protein: CASSLEAGSYTEQFF; clone size: .; J gene: TRBJ2-1; V gene: TRBV7-8
CDR3 protein: CASIKDGGYSYEQYF; clone size: many; J gene: TRBJ2-7; V gene: TRBV7-8
CDR3 protein: CASSLKGRNTEAFF; clone size: many; J gene: TRBJ1-1; V gene: TRBV12-3/TRBV12-4
CDR3 protein: CASSLASSHEQYF; clone size: many; J gene: TRBJ2-7; V gene: TRBV12-3/TRBV12-4
CDR3 protein: CASSLRTSPSYEQYF; clone size: many; J gene: TRBJ2-7; V gene: TRBV5-1
CDR3 protein: CASSVYSGRGTGELFF; clone size: .; J gene: TRBJ2-2; V gene: TRBV5-1
CDR3 protein: CASSLRQAFSGANVLTF; clone size: few; J gene: TRBJ2-6; V gene: TRBV27
CDR3 protein: CASSTGQVNPDTQYF; clone size: .; J gene: TRBJ2-3; V gene: TRBV19
CDR3 protein: CASSLGDGSSNTGELFF; clone size: few; J gene: TRBJ2-2; V gene: TRBV5-1
CDR3 protein: CASSTGQGGGNTEAFF; clone size: few; J gene: TRBJ1-1; V gene: TRBV11-2
CDR3 protein: CASSLGEVTEAFF; clone size: few; J gene: TRBJ1-1; V gene: TRBV5-1
CDR3 protein: CASSIAPSPPYEQYF; clone size: few; J gene: TRBJ2-7; V gene: TRBV6-1
CDR3 protein: CASSPTLPTGGYGYTF; clone size: many; J gene: TRBJ1-2; V gene: TRBV5-1
CDR3 protein: CASSLGSPSTDTQYF; clone size: few; J gene: TRBJ2-3; V gene: TRBV11-2
CDR3 protein: CSVLKEDQPQHF; clone size: many; J gene: TRBJ1-5; V gene: TRBV29-1
CDR3 protein: CASSPDGEDYEQYF; clone size: many; J gene: TRBJ2-7; V gene: TRBV12-3/TRBV12-4
CDR3 protein: CASSLGTADNEQFF; clone size: many; J gene: TRBJ2-1; V gene: TRBV12-3/TRBV12-4
CDR3 protein: CASSAEIRGTQYF; clone size: .; J gene: TRBJ2-5; V gene: TRBV7-2
CDR3 protein: CASSGIRRGYTEAFF; clone size: once; J gene: TRBJ1-1; V gene: TRBV11-2